This entry describes one T cell receptor (beta chain). Its antigen remains unidentified. Base qualities are not at hand, and no much larger clone is one base apart. Using the deep immunoSEQ assay, TCR CDR3 regions were amplified from genomic DNA by multiplex PCR. Extracted genomic DNA from each cell subset was distributed evenly across all wells of several immunoSEQ 96-well plates, and each plate was treated as a replicate. Each replicate PCR for sorted subsets received around 0.2 ug genomic DNA, equal to tens of thousands of T cell genomes. Purified libraries were measured with a Qubit 3.0 fluorometer, size-checked on a Bioanalyzer 2100, and measured again with the KAPA Library Quantification kit. Every immunoSEQ 96-well plate was sequenced on a separate single-read 150-cycle Illumina NextSeq 550 flow cell. The original methods were these. Because the immunoSEQ output held only junctional sequences and lacked quality scores, the filtering could not match the filtering applied to full-length reads. To assign V/J genes and CDR3, sequences were annotated using PyIR, a Python wrapper for IgBLAST v1.9, with IMGT germline references. Reads were filtered out if the reads had weak V/J assignments (E-value above 1e-6), no CDR3, stop codons, out-of-frame junctions, or ambiguous translated residues. V3J clonotypes were defined by identical inferred V gene, J gene, and CDR3 amino acid sequence. The percentage overlap between two repertoires was calculated by dividing the number of shared unique clonotypes by the size of the smaller repertoire. Repertoire richness was assessed with RTK rarefaction, the Chao1 estimator, and Recon v2.1 estimates of unobserved clonotypes. For all TCRbeta clonotypes obtained by the gDNA method from a few donors, generation probabilities were computed with OLGA. Held by TCRdb, this immuneACCESS table contains in-frame sequences only and omits some clones. Under half of the omission traces to an unresolved V gene where checked; the cause of the rest is unknown. For V, J and clone size, that table is used; D and trimming come from the DNA. This sample has 1,400,000 or so clones in its table, and around 98.5% of those were observed once. The ten largest clones capture approximately 0.4% of the sample.

The donors were healthy, HIV-negative adults with no recently reported acute infections or vaccinations. All donors were Caucasian adults living in Nashville, Tennessee, USA. CD4+ T cells were enriched by magnetic negative selection; naive cells were then positively selected on CD45RA, and the negative fraction formed the memory subset. Blood was obtained by leukapheresis, after which PBMCs were separated by Ficoll-Histopaque density gradient centrifugation and cryopreserved in liquid nitrogen vapor phase. Analytical flow cytometry was used to check the purity and quantity of every magnetically sorted T cell population. From each sorted fraction, genomic DNA was isolated and quantified by UV absorbance on a Nanodrop 2000c. V sheds 1 base and J sheds 0 bases, leaving 10 bases between their ends. In the germline V gene (reference sequence), CDR1 corresponds to GTSNPN and CDR2 to SVGIG. Inclusive of the bounding cysteine and phenylalanine, the CDR3 is 15 residues long. Only the CDR3 part of the read is kept: 45 bases, read in frame from the first base.

This specimen comes from a study of shared clonotypes between healthy human individuals (dated by TCRdb to 2020 to 2022). Regarding the complete study: A few men and a couple of women, aged 18 to 49 years, made up the cohort. Per donor, three plates each were used for CD4 naive and CD4 memory, two for CD8 naive, and one for CD8 memory. To estimate repertoire size and how much clonotypes are shared between individuals, the study performed deep sequencing of blood TCR repertoires from a few healthy adults. Different laboratories and diverse techniques were used to prepare libraries and sequence TCR repertoires, to increase sequencing depth and limit assay-specific biases. Per donor, leukapheresis produced somewhere between about 0.9 and 9.5 billion PBMCs.

General findings and caveats noted by the study authors: Higher generation probabilities were observed for clonotypes shared by all four sorted-subset donors than for non-shared clonotypes. Larger estimated clonotype richness was generally found for naive subsets than for memory subsets. When several donors were compared, the shared fraction of clonotypes was 5% to 6.5% for naive CD4, 3.5% to 4% for naive CD8, 2.3% for memory CD4, and 0.35% to 0.4% for memory CD8. Pairwise subsampling indicated that sequencing depth was expected to affect the degree of clonotype sharing among donors. Because the study included only a small number of donors, the genetic and exposure-history diversity represented was limited. Sampling was restricted to blood, and TCR repertoires in tissues likely differ from the TCR repertoires found in blood. Incomplete sequencing was indicated by rarefaction of sorted-subset datasets, despite the large sequencing depth.

The material sequenced was naive CD4+ T cells sorted from blood. Read against the paper, the sample's cell subset or site label means: CD45RA+ positively selected. The TCR comes from a man aged 25 to 40 in good health. Recombination linked TRBV30 to TRBJ1-3; no D gene is confidently identified. The CDR3 loop reads CAWSDPGSSGNTIYF. Read as DNA, the sequence is TGTGCCTGGAGTGATCCCGGGAGCTCTGGAAACACCATATATTTT.